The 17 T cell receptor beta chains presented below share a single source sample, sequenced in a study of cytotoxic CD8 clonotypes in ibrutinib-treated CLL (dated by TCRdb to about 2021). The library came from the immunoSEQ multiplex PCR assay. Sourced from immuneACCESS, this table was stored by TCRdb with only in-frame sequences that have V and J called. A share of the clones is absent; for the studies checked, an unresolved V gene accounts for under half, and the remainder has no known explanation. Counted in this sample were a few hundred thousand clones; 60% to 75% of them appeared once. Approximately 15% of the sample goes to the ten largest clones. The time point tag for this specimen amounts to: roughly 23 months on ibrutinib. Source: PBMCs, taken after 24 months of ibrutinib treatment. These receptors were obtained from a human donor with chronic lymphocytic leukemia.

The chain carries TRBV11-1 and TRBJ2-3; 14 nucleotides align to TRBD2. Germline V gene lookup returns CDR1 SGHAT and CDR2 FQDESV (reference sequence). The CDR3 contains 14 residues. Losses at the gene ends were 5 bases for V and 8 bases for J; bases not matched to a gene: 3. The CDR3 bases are TGTGCCAGCAGCCCCGGACTAGCGGGAGGTACGCAGTATTTT. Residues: CASSPGLAGGTQYF.

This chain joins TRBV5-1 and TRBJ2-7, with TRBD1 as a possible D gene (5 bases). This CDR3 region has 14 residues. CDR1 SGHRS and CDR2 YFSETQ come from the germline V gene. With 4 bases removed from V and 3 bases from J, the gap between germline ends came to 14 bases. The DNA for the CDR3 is TGCGCCAGCAGCCCCCGGACAACGATCTACGAGCAGTACTTC. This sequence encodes CASSPRTTIYEQYF.

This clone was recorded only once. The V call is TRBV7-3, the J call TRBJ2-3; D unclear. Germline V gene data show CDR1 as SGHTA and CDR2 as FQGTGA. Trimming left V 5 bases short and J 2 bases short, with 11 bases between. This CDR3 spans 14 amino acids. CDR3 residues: CASSPTSPTDTQYF. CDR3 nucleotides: TGTGCCAGCAGCCCCACCTCCCCCACAGATACGCAGTATTTT. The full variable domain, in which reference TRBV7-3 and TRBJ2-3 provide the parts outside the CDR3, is GAGVSQTPSNKVTEKGKYVELRCDPISGHTALYWYRQSLGQGPEFLIYFQGTGAADDSGLPNDRFFAVRPEGSVSTLKIQRTERGDSAVYLCASSPTSPTDTQYFGPGTRLTVL.

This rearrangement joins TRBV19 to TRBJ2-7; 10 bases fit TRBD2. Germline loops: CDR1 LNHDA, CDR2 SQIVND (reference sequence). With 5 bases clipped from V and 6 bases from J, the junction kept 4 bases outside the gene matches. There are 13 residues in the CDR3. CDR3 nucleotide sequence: TGTGCCAGTAGTCTAGCGGGAGCTCGCGAGCAGTACTTC. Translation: CASSLAGAREQYF.

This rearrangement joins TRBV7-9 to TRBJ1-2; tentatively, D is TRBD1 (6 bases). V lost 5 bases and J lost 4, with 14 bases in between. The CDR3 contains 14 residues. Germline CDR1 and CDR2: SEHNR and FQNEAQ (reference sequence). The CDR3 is CASSPPGGSYGYTF. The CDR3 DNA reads TGTGCCAGCAGCCCACCCGGGGGCTCCTATGGCTACACCTTC.

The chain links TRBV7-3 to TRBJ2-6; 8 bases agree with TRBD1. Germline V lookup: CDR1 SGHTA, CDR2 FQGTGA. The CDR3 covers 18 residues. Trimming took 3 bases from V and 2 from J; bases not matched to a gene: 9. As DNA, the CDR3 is TGTGCCAGCAGCTTTCGCTCAGGGGGCTTTGCTGGGGCCAACGTCCTGACTTTC. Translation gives CASSFRSGGFAGANVLTF.

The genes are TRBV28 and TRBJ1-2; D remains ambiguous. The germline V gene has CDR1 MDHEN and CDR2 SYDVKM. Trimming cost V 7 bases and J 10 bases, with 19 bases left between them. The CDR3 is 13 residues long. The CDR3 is CASKPPTPNYYTF. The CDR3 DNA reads TGTGCCAGCAAGCCCCCGACGCCAAATTACTACACCTTC.

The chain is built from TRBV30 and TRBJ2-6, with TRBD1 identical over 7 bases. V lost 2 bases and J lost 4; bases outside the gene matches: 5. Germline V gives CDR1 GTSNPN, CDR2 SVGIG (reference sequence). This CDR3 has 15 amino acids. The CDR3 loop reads CAWSTTGTGANVLTF. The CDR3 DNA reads TGTGCCTGGAGTACGACAGGGACCGGGGCCAACGTCCTGACTTTC. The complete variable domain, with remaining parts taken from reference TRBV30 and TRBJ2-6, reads SQTIHQWPATLVQPVGSPLSLECTVEGTSNPNLYWYRQAAGRGLQLLFYSVGIGQISSEVPQNLSASRPQDRQFILSSKKLLLSDSGFYLCAWSTTGTGANVLTFGAGSRLTVL.

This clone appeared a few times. The CDR3 loop reads CASSLDGPSTQYF. In DNA form, the CDR3 reads TGCGCCAGCAGCTTGGACGGTCCGTCTACGCAGTATTTT. The chain joins TRBV5-1 to TRBJ2-3, with unresolved D. This CDR3 comprises 13 residues. Per germline, CDR1 SGHRS and CDR2 YFSETQ. The V and J ends lost 0 bases and 8 bases respectively, with 10 bases between them.

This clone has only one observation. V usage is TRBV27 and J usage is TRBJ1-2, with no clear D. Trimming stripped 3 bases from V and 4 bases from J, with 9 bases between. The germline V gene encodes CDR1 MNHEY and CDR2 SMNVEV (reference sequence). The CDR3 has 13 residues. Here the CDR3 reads CASSLAGGYGYTF. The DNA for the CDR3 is TGTGCCAGCAGTTTGGCGGGTGGCTATGGCTACACCTTC.

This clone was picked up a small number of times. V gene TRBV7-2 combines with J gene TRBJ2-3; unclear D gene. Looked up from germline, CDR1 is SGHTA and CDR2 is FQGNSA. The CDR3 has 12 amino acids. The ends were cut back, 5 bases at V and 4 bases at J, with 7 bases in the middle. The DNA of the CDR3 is TGTGCCAGCAGCCCCGACTCAGATACGCAGTATTTT. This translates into CASSPDSDTQYF.

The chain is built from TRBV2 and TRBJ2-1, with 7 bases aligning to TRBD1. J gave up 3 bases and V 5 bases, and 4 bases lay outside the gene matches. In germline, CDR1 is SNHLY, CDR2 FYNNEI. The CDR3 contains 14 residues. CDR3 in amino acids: CASSPRTGYNEQFF. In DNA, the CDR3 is TGTGCCAGCAGTCCAAGGACAGGCTACAATGAGCAGTTCTTC.

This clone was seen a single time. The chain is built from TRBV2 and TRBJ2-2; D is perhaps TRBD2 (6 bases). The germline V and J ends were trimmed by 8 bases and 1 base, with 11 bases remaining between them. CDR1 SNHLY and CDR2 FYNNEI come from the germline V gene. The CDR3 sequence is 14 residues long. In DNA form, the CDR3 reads TGTGCCAGCCGGCGGGAATTGAACACCGGGGAGCTGTTTTTT. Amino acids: CASRRELNTGELFF. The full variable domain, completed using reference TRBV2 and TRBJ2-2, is EPEVTQTPSHQVTQMGQEVILRCVPISNHLYFYWYRQILGQKVEFLVSFYNNEISEKSEIFDDQFSVERPDGSNFTLKIRSTKLEDSAMYFCASRRELNTGELFFGEGSRLTVL.

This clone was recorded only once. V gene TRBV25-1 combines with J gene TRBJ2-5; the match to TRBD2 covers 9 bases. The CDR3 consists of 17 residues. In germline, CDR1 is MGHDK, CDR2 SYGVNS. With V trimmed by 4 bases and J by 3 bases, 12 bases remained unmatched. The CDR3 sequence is CASSVRSSGANKETQYF. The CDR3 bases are TGTGCCAGCAGTGTCCGATCTAGCGGGGCGAACAAAGAGACCCAGTACTTC. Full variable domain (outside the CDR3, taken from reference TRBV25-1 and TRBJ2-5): EADIYQTPRYLVIGTGKKITLECSQTMGHDKMYWYQQDPGMELHLIHYSYGVNSTEKGDLSSESTVSRIRTEHFPLTLESARPSHTSQYLCASSVRSSGANKETQYFGPGTRLLVL.

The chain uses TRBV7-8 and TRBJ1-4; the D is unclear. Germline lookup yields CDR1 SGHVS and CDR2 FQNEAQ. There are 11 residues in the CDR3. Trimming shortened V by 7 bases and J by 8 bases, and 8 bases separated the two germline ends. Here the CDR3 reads CASTTGEKLFF. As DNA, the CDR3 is TGTGCCAGCACGACGGGGGAAAAACTGTTTTTT.

The CDR3: CAWSPRGSVEKLFF. In DNA, the CDR3 is TGTGCCTGGAGCCCCAGGGGCTCAGTAGAAAAACTGTTTTTT. This sequence joins TRBV30 and TRBJ1-4, with D possibly TRBD1 on 6 matching bases. V shed 3 bases and J shed 8 bases, with 16 bases lying between them. CDR3 length: 14 residues. CDR1 and CDR2 (germline): GTSNPN, SVGIG (reference sequence).

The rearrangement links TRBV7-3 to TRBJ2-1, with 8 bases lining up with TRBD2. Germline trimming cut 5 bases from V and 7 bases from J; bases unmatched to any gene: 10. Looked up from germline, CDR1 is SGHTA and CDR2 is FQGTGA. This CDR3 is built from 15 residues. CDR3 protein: CASSPGASGLNEQFF. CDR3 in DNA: TGTGCCAGCAGCCCGGGGGCTAGCGGGCTTAATGAGCAGTTCTTC.